This TCR beta chain was captured in a study of T cells in Graves' hyperthyroidism and ophthalmopathy. Turning to the study itself: Peripheral blood collection took place at initial diagnosis, before any treatment.

Regions amplified from RNA transcripts were the TCR beta CDR3 regions. TCR CDR3 underwent first-round RT-PCR with the HTBI primer set. In TCRdb, the multiplex PCR reads were re-called with MiXCR into one record per CDR3 protein. The table has around 300,000 distinct CDR3 sequences, approximately 20% seen once. V lost 3 bases and J lost 3, with 8 bases in between. CDR1 and CDR2 (germline): MGHDK, SYGVNS. This CDR3 contains 13 residues. The specimen sequenced was blood. This chain connects TRBV25-1 to TRBJ2-5; no reliable D call. This clonotype originated in a man aged 25 to 40 with Graves' ophthalmopathy. The CDR3 DNA sequence: TGTGCCAGCAGTGATCACGAAGAAGAGACCCAGTACTTC. Translation: CASSDHEEETQYF.